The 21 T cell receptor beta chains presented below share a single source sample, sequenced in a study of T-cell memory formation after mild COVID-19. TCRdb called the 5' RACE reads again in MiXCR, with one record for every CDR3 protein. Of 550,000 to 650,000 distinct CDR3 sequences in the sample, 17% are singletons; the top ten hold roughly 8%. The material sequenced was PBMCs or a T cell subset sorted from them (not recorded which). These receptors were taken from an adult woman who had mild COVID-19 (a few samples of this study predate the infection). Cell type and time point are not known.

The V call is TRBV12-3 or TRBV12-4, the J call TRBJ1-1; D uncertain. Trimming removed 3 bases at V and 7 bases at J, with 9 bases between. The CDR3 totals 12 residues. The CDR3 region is CASSLVRFEAFF. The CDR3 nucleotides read TGTGCCAGCAGTTTGGTGAGGTTTGAAGCTTTCTTT.

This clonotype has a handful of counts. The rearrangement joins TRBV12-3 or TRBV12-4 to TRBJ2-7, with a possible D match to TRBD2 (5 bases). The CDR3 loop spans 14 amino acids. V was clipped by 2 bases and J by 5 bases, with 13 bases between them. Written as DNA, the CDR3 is TGTGCCAGCAGTTTAAGCAGCGGCGGCGACGAGCAGTACTTC. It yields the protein CASSLSSGGDEQYF.

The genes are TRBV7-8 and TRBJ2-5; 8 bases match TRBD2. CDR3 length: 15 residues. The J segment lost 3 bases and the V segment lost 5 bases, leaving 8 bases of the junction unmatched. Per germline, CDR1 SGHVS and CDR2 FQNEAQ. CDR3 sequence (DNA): TGTGCCAGCAGCCCTGAGCAGCGGGGGAAAGAGACCCAGTACTTC. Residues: CASSPEQRGKETQYF.

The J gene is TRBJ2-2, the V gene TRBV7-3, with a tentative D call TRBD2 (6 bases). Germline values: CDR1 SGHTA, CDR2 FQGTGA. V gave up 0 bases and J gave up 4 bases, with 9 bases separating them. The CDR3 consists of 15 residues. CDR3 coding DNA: TGTGCCAGCAGCTTAACCTGGACTACCACCGGGGAGCTGTTTTTT. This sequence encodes CASSLTWTTTGELFF.

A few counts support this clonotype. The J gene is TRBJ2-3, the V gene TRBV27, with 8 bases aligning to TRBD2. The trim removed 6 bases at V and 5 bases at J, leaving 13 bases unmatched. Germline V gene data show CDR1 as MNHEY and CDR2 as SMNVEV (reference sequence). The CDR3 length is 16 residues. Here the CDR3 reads CASSPLGAGVRDTQYF. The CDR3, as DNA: TGTGCCAGCAGCCCTCTAGGAGCGGGAGTACGAGATACGCAGTATTTT.

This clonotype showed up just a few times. The DNA of the CDR3 is TGTGCCAGCTCACCCCCCGACAGGGCCAACTACGAGCAGTACTTC. As protein: CASSPPDRANYEQYF. The rearrangement uses TRBV18 and TRBJ2-7; TRBD1 matches 7 bases. The V gene's germline CDR1 is KGHSH and CDR2 LQKENI. The CDR3 has 15 amino acids. V shed 3 bases and J 3 bases; nucleotides not matched to a gene: 8.

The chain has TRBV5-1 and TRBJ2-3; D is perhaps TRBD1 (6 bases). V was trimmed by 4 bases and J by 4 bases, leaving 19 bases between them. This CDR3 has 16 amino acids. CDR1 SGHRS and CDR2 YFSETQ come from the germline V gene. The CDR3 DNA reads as TGCGCCAGCAGCAGAGCCGGGACATCCTTCGCAGATACGCAGTATTTT. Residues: CASSRAGTSFADTQYF.

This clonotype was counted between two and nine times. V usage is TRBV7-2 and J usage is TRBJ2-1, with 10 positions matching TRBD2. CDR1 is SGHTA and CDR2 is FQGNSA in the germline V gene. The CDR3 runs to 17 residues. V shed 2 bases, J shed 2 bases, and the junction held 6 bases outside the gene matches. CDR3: CASSLLASGGPYNEQFF. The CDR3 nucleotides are TGTGCCAGCAGCTTATTGGCTAGCGGGGGACCCTACAATGAGCAGTTCTTC. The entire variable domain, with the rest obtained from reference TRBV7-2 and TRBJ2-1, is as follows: GAGVSQSPSNKVTEKGKDVELRCDPISGHTALYWYRQSLGQGLEFLIYFQGNSAPDKSGLPSDRFSAERTGGSVSTLTIQRTQQEDSAVYLCASSLLASGGPYNEQFFGPGTRLTVL.

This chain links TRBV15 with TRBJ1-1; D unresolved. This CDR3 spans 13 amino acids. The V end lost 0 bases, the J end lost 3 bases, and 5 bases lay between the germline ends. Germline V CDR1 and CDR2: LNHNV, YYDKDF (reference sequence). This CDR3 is CATSREGYTEAFF. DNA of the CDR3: TGTGCCACCAGCAGAGAAGGATACACTGAAGCTTTCTTT.

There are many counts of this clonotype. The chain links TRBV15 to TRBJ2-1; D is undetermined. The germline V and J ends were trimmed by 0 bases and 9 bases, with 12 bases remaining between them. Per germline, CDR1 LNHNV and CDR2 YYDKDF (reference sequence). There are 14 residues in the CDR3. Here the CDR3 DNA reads TGTGCCACCAGCAGAGATCAGGCAGCTTTTGAGCAGTTCTTC. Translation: CATSRDQAAFEQFF. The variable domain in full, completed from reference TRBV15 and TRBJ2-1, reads DAMVIQNPRYQVTQFGKPVTLSCSQTLNHNVMYWYQQKSSQAPKLLFHYYDKDFNNEADTPDNFQSRRPNTSFCFLDIRSPGLGDTAMYLCATSRDQAAFEQFFGPGTRLTVL.

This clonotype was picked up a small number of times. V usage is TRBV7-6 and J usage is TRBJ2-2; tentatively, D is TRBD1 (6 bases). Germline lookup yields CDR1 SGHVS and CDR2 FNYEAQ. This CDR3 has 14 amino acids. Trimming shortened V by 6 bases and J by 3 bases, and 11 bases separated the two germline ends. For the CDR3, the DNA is TGTGCCAGCAGGGACAGCTCTTACACCGGGGAGCTGTTTTTT. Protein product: CASRDSSYTGELFF.

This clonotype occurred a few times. The CDR3 DNA reads as TGCGCCAGCAGCTTGATGGCGGGAGTGAACACTGAAGCTTTCTTT. It encodes CASSLMAGVNTEAFF. This chain connects TRBV5-1 to TRBJ1-1; D is uncertain. V was clipped by 1 base and J by 0 bases, with 10 bases between them. The germline V gene has CDR1 SGHRS and CDR2 YFSETQ. The CDR3 runs 15 residues.

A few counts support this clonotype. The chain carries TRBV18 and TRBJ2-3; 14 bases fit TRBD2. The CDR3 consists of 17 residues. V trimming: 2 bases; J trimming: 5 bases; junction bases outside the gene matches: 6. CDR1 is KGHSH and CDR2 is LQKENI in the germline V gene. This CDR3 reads CASSPSTSGRAQDTQYF. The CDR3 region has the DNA TGTGCCAGCTCACCATCGACTAGCGGGAGGGCCCAAGATACGCAGTATTTT.

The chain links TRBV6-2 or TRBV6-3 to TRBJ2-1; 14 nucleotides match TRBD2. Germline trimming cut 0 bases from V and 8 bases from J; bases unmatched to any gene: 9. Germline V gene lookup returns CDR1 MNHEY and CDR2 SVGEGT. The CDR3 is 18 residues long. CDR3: CASSYSETSGRAIYEQFF. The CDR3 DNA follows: TGTGCCAGCAGTTACTCCGAGACTAGCGGGAGGGCCATTTATGAGCAGTTCTTC.

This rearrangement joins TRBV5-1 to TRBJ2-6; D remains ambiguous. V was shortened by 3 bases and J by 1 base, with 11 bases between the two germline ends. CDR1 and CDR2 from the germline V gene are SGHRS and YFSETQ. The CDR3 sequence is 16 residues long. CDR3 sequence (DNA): TGCGCCAGCAGCTCGGTGTCGTCGTCTGGGGCCAACGTCCTGACTTTC. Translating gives CASSSVSSSGANVLTF.

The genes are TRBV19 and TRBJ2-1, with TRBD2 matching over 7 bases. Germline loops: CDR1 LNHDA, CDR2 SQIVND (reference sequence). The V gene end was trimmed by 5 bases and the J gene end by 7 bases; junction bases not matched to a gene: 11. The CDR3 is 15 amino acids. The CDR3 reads CASSDGTTGRNEQFF. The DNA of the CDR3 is TGTGCCAGTAGTGACGGGACTACAGGACGTAATGAGCAGTTCTTC.

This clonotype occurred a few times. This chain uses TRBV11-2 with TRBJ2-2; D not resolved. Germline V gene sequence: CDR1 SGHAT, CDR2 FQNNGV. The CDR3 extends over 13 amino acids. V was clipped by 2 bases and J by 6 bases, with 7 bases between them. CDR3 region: CASSLSNPGELFF. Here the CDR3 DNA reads TGTGCCAGCAGCTTATCAAACCCCGGGGAGCTGTTTTTT.

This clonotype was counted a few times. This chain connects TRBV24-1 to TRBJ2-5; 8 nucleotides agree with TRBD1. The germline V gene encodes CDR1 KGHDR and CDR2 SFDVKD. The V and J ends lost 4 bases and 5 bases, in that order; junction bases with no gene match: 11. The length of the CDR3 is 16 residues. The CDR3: CATSDPGTGGAETQYF. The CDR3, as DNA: TGTGCCACCAGTGACCCCGGAACAGGGGGAGCGGAGACCCAGTACTTC.

This CDR3 reads CASSPFSTAPTNTGELFF. The DNA for the CDR3 is TGTGCCAGCTCACCATTCTCGACAGCGCCTACGAACACCGGGGAGCTGTTTTTT. This chain links TRBV18 with TRBJ2-2; maybe TRBD1 (5 bases). Germline V CDR1 and CDR2: KGHSH, LQKENI. V lost 2 bases and J lost 0, with 16 bases in between. The CDR3 is 18 residues long.

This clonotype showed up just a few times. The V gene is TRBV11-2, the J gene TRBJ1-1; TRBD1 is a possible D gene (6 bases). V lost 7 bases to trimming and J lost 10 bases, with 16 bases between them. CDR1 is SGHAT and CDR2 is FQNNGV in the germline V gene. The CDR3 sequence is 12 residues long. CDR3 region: CASTETGVTAFF. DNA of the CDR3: TGTGCCAGCACCGAGACAGGAGTTACAGCTTTCTTT.

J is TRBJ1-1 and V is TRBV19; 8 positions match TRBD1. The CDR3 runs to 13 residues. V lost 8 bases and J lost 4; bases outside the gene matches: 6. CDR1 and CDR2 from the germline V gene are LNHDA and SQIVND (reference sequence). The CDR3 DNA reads TGTGCCAGTGAGACAGGGGTGGGCACTGAAGCTTTCTTT. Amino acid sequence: CASETGVGTEAFF. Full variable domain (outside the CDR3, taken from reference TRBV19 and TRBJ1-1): DGGITQSPKYLFRKEGQNVTLSCEQNLNHDAMYWYRQDPGQGLRLIYYSQIVNDFQKGDIAEGYSVSREKKESFPLTVTSAQKNPTAFYLCASETGVGTEAFFGQGTRLTVV.